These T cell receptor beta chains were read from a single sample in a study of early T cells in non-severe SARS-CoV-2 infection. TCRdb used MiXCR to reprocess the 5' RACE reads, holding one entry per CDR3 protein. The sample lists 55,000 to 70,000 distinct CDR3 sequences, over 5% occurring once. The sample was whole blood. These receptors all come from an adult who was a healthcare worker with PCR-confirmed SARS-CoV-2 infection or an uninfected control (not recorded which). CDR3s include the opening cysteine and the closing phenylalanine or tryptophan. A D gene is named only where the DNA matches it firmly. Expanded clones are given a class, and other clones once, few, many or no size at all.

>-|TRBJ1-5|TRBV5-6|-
TGTGCCAGCAGCTTGATGGGCTATAGCAATCAGCCCCAGCATTTT
CASSLMGYSNQPQHF
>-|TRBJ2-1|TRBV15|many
TGTGCCACCAGCAAATCCAGTCCCGGTGAGCAGTTCTTC
CATSKSSPGEQFF
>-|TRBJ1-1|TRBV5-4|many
TGTGCCAGCAGCCCCGGAACTGGAGGCATTGAAGCTTTCTTT
CASSPGTGGIEAFF
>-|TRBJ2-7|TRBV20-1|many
TGCAGTGCTAGAACAGGGTCCTACGAGCAGTACTTC
CSARTGSYEQYF
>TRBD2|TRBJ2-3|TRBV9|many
TGTGCCAGCAGCGTCGCGAAGCGGGGGAGCAGCACAGATACGCAGTATTTT
CASSVAKRGSSTDTQYF
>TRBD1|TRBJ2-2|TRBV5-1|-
TGCGCCAGCAGCCCAGGGACAGGGGTAAACACCGGGGAGCTGTTTTTT
CASSPGTGVNTGELFF
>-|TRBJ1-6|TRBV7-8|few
TGTGCCAGCAAACCACCGGGACTGTCAAATTCACCCCTCCACTTT
CASKPPGLSNSPLHF
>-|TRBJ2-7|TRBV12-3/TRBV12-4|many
TGTGCCAGCAGGGCAGTCTACGAGCAGTACTTC
CASRAVYEQYF
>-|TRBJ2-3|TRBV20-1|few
TGCAGTGCTGGGCAGCGGCCTAGCACAGATACGCAGTATTTT
CSAGQRPSTDTQYF
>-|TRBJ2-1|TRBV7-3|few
TGTGCCAGCAGCCCCCCGACTAGCAATGAGCAGTTCTTC
CASSPPTSNEQFF
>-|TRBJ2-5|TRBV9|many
TGTGCCAGCAGCGTAGTTCCGGCAGGTCAAGAGACCCAGTACTTC
CASSVVPAGQETQYF
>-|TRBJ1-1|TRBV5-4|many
TGTGCCAGCAGCCTCCCCCTGGGGGGCACTGAAGCTTTCTTT
CASSLPLGGTEAFF
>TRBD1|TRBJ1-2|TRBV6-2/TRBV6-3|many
TGTGCCAGCAACCGTCCCGGGACAGGGAGCTATGGCTACACCTTC
CASNRPGTGSYGYTF
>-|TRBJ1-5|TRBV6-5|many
TGTGCCAGCAGCCAGCAAAAGGGTAGCAATCAGCCCCAGCATTTT
CASSQQKGSNQPQHF
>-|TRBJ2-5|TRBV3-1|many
TGTGCCAGCAGCCATCGAGGGACCCAGTACTTC
CASSHRGTQYF
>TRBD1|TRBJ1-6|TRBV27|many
TGTGCCAGCAGGAACCCGGGACAGGGGCGCAAGTATTGGTCACCCCTCCACTTT
CASRNPGQGRKYWSPLHF
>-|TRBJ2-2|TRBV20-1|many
TGCAGTGCTAGAGAGGGACGGTACACCGGGGAGCTGTTTTTT
CSAREGRYTGELFF
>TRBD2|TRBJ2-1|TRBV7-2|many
TGTGCCAGCAGCTTAGGGACTAGCGGGAGTTATAATGAGCAGTTCTTC
CASSLGTSGSYNEQFF
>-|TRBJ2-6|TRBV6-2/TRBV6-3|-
TGTGCCAGCAGTCCTGACGGTGCCTATGAGGCCAACGTCCTGACTTTC
CASSPDGAYEANVLTF
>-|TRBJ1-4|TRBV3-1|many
TGTGCCAGCAGCCAAACGGCGAAATCAACTAATGAAAAACTGTTTTTT
CASSQTAKSTNEKLFF
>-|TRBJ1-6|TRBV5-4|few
TGTGCCAGCAGCTTGGTCCCTAATTCACCCCTCCACTTT
CASSLVPNSPLHF
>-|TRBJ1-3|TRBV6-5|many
TGTGCCAGCAGGGTCCCCGGCGGAAACACCATATATTTT
CASRVPGGNTIYF
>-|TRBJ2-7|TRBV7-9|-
TGTGCCAGCAGCTTCCCGGGGGTAACTAACGAGCAGTACTTC
CASSFPGVTNEQYF
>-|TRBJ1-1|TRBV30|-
TGTGCCTGGAGCCAAACAGGCGCTGAAGCTTTCTTT
CAWSQTGAEAFF
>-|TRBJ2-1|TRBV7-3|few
TGTGCCAGCAGCCCTTTGGGCGCCGGGGATGAGCAGTTCTTC
CASSPLGAGDEQFF
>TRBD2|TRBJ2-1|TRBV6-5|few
TGTGCCAGCAGTTACTCCGGCCTAGCGGGAGTCTACAATGAGCAGTTCTTC
CASSYSGLAGVYNEQFF
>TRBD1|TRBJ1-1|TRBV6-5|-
TGTGCCAGCAGTCCTCTACCGACAGGGGGCGAAGCTTTCTTT
CASSPLPTGGEAFF
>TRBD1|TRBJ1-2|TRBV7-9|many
TGTGCCAGCAGCCAGGGACAGGGGGCACATGGCTACACCTTC
CASSQGQGAHGYTF
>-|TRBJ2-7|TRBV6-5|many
TGTGCCAGCAGTTACGCGCAGGGCTACGAGCAGTACTTC
CASSYAQGYEQYF
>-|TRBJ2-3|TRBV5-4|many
TGTGCCAGCAGCTTGGGAGGGCGCGCCACAGATACGCAGTATTTT
CASSLGGRATDTQYF
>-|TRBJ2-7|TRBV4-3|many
TGCGCCAGCAGCCAAACGCACAGGGCCGACTACGAGCAGTACTTC
CASSQTHRADYEQYF
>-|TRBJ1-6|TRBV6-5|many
TGTGCCAGCAGTCCGAGACTGTCCTATAATTCACCCCTCCACTTT
CASSPRLSYNSPLHF
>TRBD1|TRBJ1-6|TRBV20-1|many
TGCAGTGCTAGAGTTATGGGACAGGGGGTTAATTCACCCCTCCACTTT
CSARVMGQGVNSPLHF
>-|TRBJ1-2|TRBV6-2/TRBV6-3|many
TGTGCCAGCAGTTTACAGGGACTTAACTATGGCTACACCTTC
CASSLQGLNYGYTF
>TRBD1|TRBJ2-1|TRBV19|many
TGTGCCAGTAGTATGGCCGGGACAGAACTATACAATGAGCAGTTCTTC
CASSMAGTELYNEQFF
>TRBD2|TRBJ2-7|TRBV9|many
TGTGCCAGCAGCTCCATAGCGGGAAGCTCCTACGAGCAGTACTTC
CASSSIAGSSYEQYF
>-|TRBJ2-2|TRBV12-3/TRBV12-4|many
TGTGCCAGCAGATCCTCGACGGGACGGACCTTCACCGGGGAGCTGTTTTTT
CASRSSTGRTFTGELFF
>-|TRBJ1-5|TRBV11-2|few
TGTGCCAGCAGCTTAATGGAGAGCAATCAGCCCCAGCATTTT
CASSLMESNQPQHF